What follows are 24 T cell receptor beta chains derived from one specimen sequenced in a study of blood T cell repertoires in COVID-19. Assay used: immunoSEQ multiplex PCR; TCRdb lists only in-frame clones, some missing. Here the sample spans more than 300,000 clones, about 87% being singletons. The sequencing input was PBMCs or T cells enriched from blood (not recorded which). All receptors derive from a man aged 40-49 years in a cohort exposed to, infected with or recovered from COVID-19 (not recorded which).

The chain uses TRBV12-5 and TRBJ2-1; D gene unclear. Germline values: CDR1 LGHNT, CDR2 FRNRAP. There are 9 residues in the CDR3. V lost 4 bases to trimming and J lost 16 bases, with 8 bases between them. DNA for the CDR3: TGTGCTAGTGGTTCAGGTACTTTCTTC. It encodes CASGSGTFF.

The rearrangement joins TRBV5-4 to TRBJ1-2; 8 nucleotides match TRBD1. The CDR3 extends over 14 amino acids. V gave up 0 bases and J gave up 2 bases; unmatched junction bases: 0. CDR1 and CDR2 from the germline V gene are SGHNT and YYREEE (reference sequence). As DNA, the CDR3 is TGTGCCAGCAGCTTGGGGGACAGGAACTATGGCTACACCTTC. Translated: CASSLGDRNYGYTF.

The chain couples TRBV10-3 to TRBJ1-2; TRBD1 agrees at 8 bases. This CDR3 is 14 amino acids long. The V gene's germline CDR1 is ENHRY and CDR2 SYGVKD. The trim removed 0 bases at V and 6 bases at J, leaving 3 bases unmatched. The CDR3 sequence is CAISESQTGDGYTF. As DNA, the CDR3 is TGTGCCATCAGTGAGTCCCAGACAGGGGATGGCTACACCTTC.

The chain is built from TRBV7-9 and TRBJ1-2, with 11 bases fitting TRBD1. This CDR3 is 16 amino acids long. The trim removed 5 bases at V and 2 bases at J, leaving 7 bases unmatched. Germline V gene sequence: CDR1 SEHNR, CDR2 FQNEAQ (reference sequence). CDR3 in DNA: TGTGCCAGCAGCGGATCCCGGGACAGGGGGAACTATGGCTACACCTTC. It codes for CASSGSRDRGNYGYTF.

This clone came up once. This chain joins TRBV5-5 and TRBJ1-1; TRBD1 matches 8 bases. The CDR3 has 17 amino acids. V lost 2 bases, J lost 4 bases, and 13 bases stayed unmatched. Germline loops: CDR1 SGHKS, CDR2 YYEKEE (reference sequence). The chain's CDR3 is CASSLKSDTTGGTEAFF. The CDR3 region has the DNA TGTGCCAGCAGCTTAAAGTCTGATACTACAGGGGGCACTGAAGCTTTCTTT. The entire variable domain, with the rest obtained from reference TRBV5-5 and TRBJ1-1, is as follows: DAGVTQSPTHLIKTRGQQVTLRCSPISGHKSVSWYQQVLGQGPQFIFQYYEKEERGRGNFPDRFSARQFPNYSSELNVNALLLGDSALYLCASSLKSDTTGGTEAFFGQGTRLTVV.

V is TRBV5-1 and J is TRBJ2-2; a possible D gene is TRBD2 (5 bases). Per germline, CDR1 SGHRS and CDR2 YFSETQ. This CDR3 has 14 residues. The germline V and J ends were trimmed by 2 bases and 6 bases, with 11 bases remaining between them. In DNA form, the CDR3 reads TGCGCCAGCAGCTTTAGTACGGGGTCCGGGGAGCTGTTTTTT. It encodes CASSFSTGSGELFF.

Worth noting for this clone: Distinct nucleotide sequences in the sample also encode this CDR3. The rearrangement uses TRBV27 and TRBJ2-2, with a possible D match to TRBD1 (6 bases). Germline V gene lookup returns CDR1 MNHEY and CDR2 SMNVEV (reference sequence). The V gene lost 4 bases and the J gene lost 0 bases, with 6 bases spanning the gap. This CDR3 region has 14 residues. DNA of the CDR3: TGTGCCAGCAGTTGGACAGCGAACACCGGGGAGCTGTTTTTT. Its protein is CASSWTANTGELFF.

This clone was observed a single time. This chain uses TRBV10-3 with TRBJ2-3, with 12 positions matching TRBD2. Germline loops: CDR1 ENHRY, CDR2 SYGVKD. V shed 7 bases, J shed 1 base, and the junction held 9 bases outside the gene matches. The CDR3 spans 17 residues. CDR3 region: CAIKVKGLAGRTDTQYF. The DNA for the CDR3 is TGTGCCATCAAGGTCAAAGGACTAGCGGGACGCACAGATACGCAGTATTTT.

Only a few counts were recorded for this clone. The V and J genes are TRBV6-5 and TRBJ2-7, with D possibly matching TRBD1 (6 bases). The CDR3 loop spans 13 amino acids. Germline lookup yields CDR1 MNHEY and CDR2 SVGAGI. The V and J ends lost 7 bases and 4 bases respectively, with 14 bases between them. For the CDR3, the DNA is TGTGCCAGCAAAACCGGGACACCATACGAGCAGTACTTC. Its translation: CASKTGTPYEQYF.

The chain couples TRBV14 to TRBJ2-7; TRBD2 matches 10 bases. V lost 0 bases and J lost 5; bases outside the gene matches: 4. Germline CDR1 is SGHDN and CDR2 is FVKESK. There are 15 residues in the CDR3. Here the CDR3 DNA reads TGTGCCAGCAGCCAAGAACGTCTAGCGGGAGACGAGCAGTACTTC. This gives the protein CASSQERLAGDEQYF.

The chain is built from TRBV14 and TRBJ1-1; D is ambiguous. CDR3 length equals 13 residues. Trimming removed 4 bases at V and 6 bases at J, with 12 bases between. The germline gives CDR1 SGHDN, CDR2 FVKESK. CDR3 bases: TGTGCCAGCAGCCGGAGGGTTTCTGCTGAAGCTTTCTTT. As protein: CASSRRVSAEAFF.

The chain has TRBV28 and TRBJ1-5; the D is unclear. V was trimmed by 3 bases and J by 2 bases, leaving 8 bases between them. The CDR3 has 14 amino acids. From germline, CDR1 is MDHEN and CDR2 SYDVKM. CDR3 in amino acids: CASSFGRRNQPQHF. The CDR3 DNA is TGTGCCAGCAGTTTCGGCAGGCGCAATCAGCCCCAGCATTTT.

Regarding this clone: Compared with germline, one end of the junction differs, possibly owing to a read error. The gene calls are TRBV5-1 and TRBJ2-1; possible D gene TRBD2, 6 bases. CDR1 is SGHRS, CDR2 YFSETQ, per germline. The CDR3 covers 11 residues. The CDR3: CASSLGGEAVF. The CDR3 nucleotides are TGCGCCAGCAGCTTGGGAGGGGAGGCGGTCTTC. Full variable domain (missing parts from reference TRBV5-1 and TRBJ2-1): KAGVTQTPRYLIKTRGQQVTLSCSPISGHRSVSWYQQTPGQGLQFLFEYFSETQRNKGNFPGRFSGRQFSNSRSEMNVSTLELGDSALYLCASSLGGEAVFGPGTRLTVL.

The rearrangement uses TRBV27 and TRBJ2-2; TRBD1 matches 9 bases. The CDR3 covers 19 residues. CDR1 is MNHEY, CDR2 SMNVEV, per germline (reference sequence). J lost 7 bases, V lost 2 bases, and 17 bases had no gene match. The CDR3 nucleotides read TGTGCCAGCAGTTTAAATGCCCCCAAAGGGGGACAGGGTGTCGGGGAGCTGTTTTTT. It encodes CASSLNAPKGGQGVGELFF.

The chain employs TRBV11-3 and TRBJ2-3, with 13 bases matching TRBD2. CDR1 is SGHNT, CDR2 YENEEA, per germline. This CDR3 comprises 15 residues. Losses at the gene ends were 1 base for V and 5 bases for J; bases not matched to a gene: 0. This CDR3 reads CASSLGLAGGDTQYF. The CDR3 DNA sequence: TGTGCCAGCAGCTTAGGACTAGCGGGAGGAGATACGCAGTATTTT.

The chain carries TRBV7-9 and TRBJ2-6; perhaps TRBD1 as D (6 bases). Germline lookup yields CDR1 SEHNR and CDR2 FQNEAQ (reference sequence). V was pared by 3 bases and J by 2 bases, with 11 bases between. The CDR3 extends over 16 amino acids. The CDR3 spells CASSFRQAPGANVLTF. CDR3 sequence (DNA): TGTGCCAGCAGCTTCCGACAGGCCCCTGGGGCCAACGTCCTGACTTTC.

The gene calls are TRBV5-6 and TRBJ2-7; D unresolved. The V end lost 1 base, the J end lost 3 bases, and 8 bases lay between the germline ends. Per germline, CDR1 SGHDT and CDR2 YYEEEE. This CDR3 has 13 residues. CDR3 in amino acids: CASSLLQNYEQYF. CDR3 in DNA: TGTGCCAGCAGCTTGTTGCAGAACTACGAGCAGTACTTC.

V is TRBV6-5 and J is TRBJ2-3; 10 bases align to TRBD2. Germline trimming cut 5 bases from V and 4 bases from J; bases unmatched to any gene: 6. This CDR3 has 15 amino acids. Germline V gene lookup returns CDR1 MNHEY and CDR2 SVGAGI. DNA of the CDR3: TGTGCCAGCAGTCTGCCTAGCGGGGGCGCAGATACGCAGTATTTT. Its translation is CASSLPSGGADTQYF.

CDR3 DNA sequence: TGTGCCAGCACCTGGAGACTAGCGGGAGGAGACGAGCAGTTCTTC. Translating gives CASTWRLAGGDEQFF. The chain couples TRBV2 to TRBJ2-1; TRBD2 aligns across 13 bases. CDR3 length: 15 residues. With V trimmed by 7 bases and J by 10 bases, 10 bases remained unmatched. The germline CDR1 and CDR2 sequences are SNHLY and FYNNEI. Based on the CDR3 plus reference TRBV2 and TRBJ2-1, the full variable domain is EPEVTQTPSHQVTQMGQEVILRCVPISNHLYFYWYRQILGQKVEFLVSFYNNEISEKSEIFDDQFSVERPDGSNFTLKIRSTKLEDSAMYFCASTWRLAGGDEQFFGPGTRLTVL.

The chain uses TRBV6-5 and TRBJ1-2; TRBD1 aligns across 10 bases. Germline V gives CDR1 MNHEY, CDR2 SVGAGI. V lost 8 bases and J lost 6; bases outside the gene matches: 12. The CDR3 is 15 residues long. The CDR3 loop is CASFWATGGIHGYTF. The CDR3, as DNA: TGTGCCAGCTTTTGGGCGACAGGGGGCATACATGGCTACACCTTC.

The chain joins TRBV10-3 to TRBJ2-2, with unresolved D. Trimming took off 2 bases at V and 7 bases at J, with 11 bases between the two ends. From germline, CDR1 is ENHRY and CDR2 SYGVKD. The CDR3 runs to 14 residues. The DNA of the CDR3 is TGTGCCATCAGTGAGAAGAAAGCCGACGGGGAGCTGTTTTTT. Residues: CAISEKKADGELFF.

This CDR3 is CASSQDSSRLPQHF. The DNA for the CDR3 is TGTGCCAGCTCTCAGGACTCGAGTCGTCTGCCCCAGCATTTT. V gene TRBV18 combines with J gene TRBJ1-5; D unclear. The CDR3 has 14 residues. The V gene's germline CDR1 is KGHSH and CDR2 LQKENI. V was shortened by 6 bases and J by 9 bases, with 18 bases between the two germline ends.

The chain links TRBV11-2 to TRBJ1-1, with a possible D match to TRBD1 (6 bases). V lost 0 bases and J 5 bases, leaving 13 bases between the germline ends. CDR1 and CDR2 from the germline V gene are SGHAT and FQNNGV. This CDR3 spans 15 amino acids. As DNA, the CDR3 is TGTGCCAGCAGCTTAGAGGGGGCCGGGAAAACTGAAGCTTTCTTT. Translated, it gives CASSLEGAGKTEAFF.

The V call is TRBV27, the J call TRBJ1-2; 10 bases are a match to TRBD1. V lost 4 bases to trimming and J lost 4 bases; unmatched junction nucleotides: 6. The CDR3 totals 15 residues. Germline CDR1 and CDR2: MNHEY and SMNVEV (reference sequence). The CDR3 DNA reads as TGTGCCAGCAGTTCCCGACAGGGGGCAGGCTATGGCTACACCTTC. It encodes CASSSRQGAGYGYTF.